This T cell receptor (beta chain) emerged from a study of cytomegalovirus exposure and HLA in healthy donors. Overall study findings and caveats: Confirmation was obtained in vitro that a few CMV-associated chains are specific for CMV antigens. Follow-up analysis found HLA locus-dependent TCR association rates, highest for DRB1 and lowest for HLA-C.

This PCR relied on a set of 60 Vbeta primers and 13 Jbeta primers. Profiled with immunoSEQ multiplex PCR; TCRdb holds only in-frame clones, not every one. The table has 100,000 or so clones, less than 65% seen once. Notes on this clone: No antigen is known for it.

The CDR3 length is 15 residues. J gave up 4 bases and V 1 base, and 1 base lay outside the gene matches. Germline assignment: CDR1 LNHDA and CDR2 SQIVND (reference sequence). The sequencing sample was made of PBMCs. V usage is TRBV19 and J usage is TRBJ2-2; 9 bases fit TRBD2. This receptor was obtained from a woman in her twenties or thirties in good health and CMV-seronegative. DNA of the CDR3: TGTGCCAGTAGTATAGCTAGCGGGATCACCGGGGAGCTGTTTTTT. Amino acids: CASSIASGITGELFF.